The 21 T cell receptor beta chains below all came from one sample that was sequenced in a study of CD8+ T cells in alopecia areata. Sequencing used cDNA as its template, made by extracting RNA and reverse transcribing it. The assay was immunoSEQ multiplex PCR, and TCRdb's table has in-frame clones only and misses some. The repertoire holds roughly 250,000 clones, 67% seen once, with roughly 1.2% in the top ten. This sample comprised CD4+ T cells sorted from blood, obtained at week 0. These TCRs come from a human donor with alopecia areata.

This clone was counted between two and nine times. The chain carries TRBV10-3 and TRBJ2-2; no clear D gene. CDR1 and CDR2 (germline): ENHRY, SYGVKD. V was pared by 1 base and J by 0 bases, with 9 bases between. The CDR3 contains 16 residues. CDR3 sequence: CAISEWGITNTGELFF. The CDR3 DNA reads as TGTGCCATCAGTGAGTGGGGAATCACGAACACCGGGGAGCTGTTTTTT.

This clone was detected only a few times. The V and J genes are TRBV5-1 and TRBJ2-3; the D is unclear. The V end was cut by 0 bases, the J end by 6 bases, with 8 bases between. The CDR3 has 13 residues. Germline CDR1 and CDR2: SGHRS and YFSETQ. The CDR3 protein is CASSLEVQDTQYF. As DNA, the CDR3 is TGCGCCAGCAGCTTGGAAGTCCAGGATACGCAGTATTTT.

J is TRBJ1-1 and V is TRBV19; 8 bases match TRBD1. Germline trimming cut 5 bases from V and 5 bases from J; bases unmatched to any gene: 7. CDR1 and CDR2 (germline): LNHDA, SQIVND (reference sequence). The CDR3 spans 14 residues. The CDR3 DNA reads TGTGCCAGTAGTCCCCTTACAGGGGGAACTGAAGCTTTCTTT. This gives the protein CASSPLTGGTEAFF.

DNA for the CDR3: TGTGCCTGGAGTGTGGGGGCGCAGACTGAAGCTTTCTTT. Residues: CAWSVGAQTEAFF. The chain carries TRBV30 and TRBJ1-1, with D tentatively TRBD1 (6 bases). This CDR3 region has 13 residues. Trimming took 0 bases from V and 5 from J, leaving 10 bases between them. The V gene's germline CDR1 is GTSNPN and CDR2 SVGIG (reference sequence).

This clone was seen a handful of times. This rearrangement joins TRBV5-1 to TRBJ2-3, with 7 bases identical to TRBD2. Germline CDR1 and CDR2: SGHRS and YFSETQ. Unmatched junction bases numbered 11, after V lost 5 bases and J lost 2 bases. CDR3 size: 16 residues. The CDR3 DNA reads TGCGCCAGCAGAGTCCCAGCGGGGACTTCCACAGATACGCAGTATTTT. Protein sequence: CASRVPAGTSTDTQYF.

The J gene is TRBJ2-7, the V gene TRBV27; D might be TRBD1 or TRBD2, each matching 6 bases. Germline loops: CDR1 MNHEY, CDR2 SMNVEV (reference sequence). CDR3 size: 16 residues. Trimming took 6 bases from V and 2 from J, leaving 20 bases between them. The CDR3 loop reads CASRINLLGGTYEQYF. DNA for the CDR3: TGTGCCAGCAGGATTAACCTCCTGGGGGGCACCTACGAGCAGTACTTC.

V is TRBV30 and J is TRBJ2-5; a weak D match, TRBD2 (6 bases). The CDR3 is 15 residues long. CDR1 is GTSNPN and CDR2 is SVGIG in the germline V gene (reference sequence). Deletions cut 0 bases from V and 1 base from J, with 12 bases between. This chain's CDR3 is CAWSVPAGLQETQYF. The CDR3 DNA reads as TGTGCCTGGAGTGTCCCAGCGGGCCTCCAAGAGACCCAGTACTTC.

The CDR3 DNA is TGTGCCAGCAGTTTAGGCCCGCCCGGGGATTACGAGCAGTACTTC. Translated, it gives CASSLGPPGDYEQYF. The genes are TRBV27 and TRBJ2-7; D perhaps matches TRBD2 (5 bases). Germline V gives CDR1 MNHEY, CDR2 SMNVEV (reference sequence). With 2 bases removed from V and 4 bases from J, the gap between germline ends came to 15 bases. CDR3 length equals 15 residues.

The chain recombines TRBV6-6 with TRBJ2-7; a possible D gene is TRBD1 (5 bases). Germline-derived CDR1 and CDR2 are MNHNY and SVGAGI (reference sequence). The ends were cut back, 6 bases at V and 0 bases at J, with 12 bases in the middle. This CDR3 is built from 14 residues. Here the CDR3 reads CASRRQSLSYEQYF. The CDR3 DNA is TGTGCCAGCAGACGACAGTCTCTCTCCTACGAGCAGTACTTC.

This clone was counted only a few times. The V and J genes are TRBV30 and TRBJ1-5, with TRBD1 matching 7 bases. J gave up 0 bases and V 5 bases, and 7 bases lay outside the gene matches. The V gene's germline CDR1 is GTSNPN and CDR2 SVGIG (reference sequence). The CDR3 totals 15 residues. Here the CDR3 DNA reads TGTGCCTGGGATACAGGGGCGTATAGCAATCAGCCCCAGCATTTT. This translates into CAWDTGAYSNQPQHF.

The chain is built from TRBV2 and TRBJ2-3; 10 nucleotides match TRBD2. This CDR3 comprises 13 residues. Germline assignment: CDR1 SNHLY and CDR2 FYNNEI. V lost 7 bases and J lost 9; bases outside the gene matches: 7. CDR3 region: CASTPSGGGTQYF. DNA of the CDR3: TGTGCCAGCACCCCTAGCGGGGGAGGCACGCAGTATTTT.

This clone appeared a few times. This chain uses TRBV5-4 with TRBJ2-6, with D uncertain. This CDR3 is 17 amino acids long. Germline CDR1 SGHNT, CDR2 YYREEE (reference sequence). V lost 0 bases and J lost 0, with 10 bases in between. CDR3 protein: CASSLGLTISGANVLTF. Here the CDR3 DNA reads TGTGCCAGCAGCTTGGGCCTCACCATCTCTGGGGCCAACGTCCTGACTTTC.

The count of this clone is one. V and J are TRBV15 and TRBJ2-7, with a weak D call TRBD1 (6 bases). V was cut by 3 bases and J by 7 bases, with 16 bases left in between. CDR3 length: 14 residues. Germline CDR1 is LNHNV and CDR2 is YYDKDF (reference sequence). The CDR3 DNA is TGTGCCACCAGCAGGCTGTCAAATCAGGGGGAGCAGTACTTC. It specifies CATSRLSNQGEQYF.

The rearrangement links TRBV29-1 to TRBJ2-5, with D uncertain. This CDR3 has 12 amino acids. Per germline, CDR1 SQVTM and CDR2 ANQGSEA. Between the trimmed V and J ends, which lost 4 bases and 2 bases, there was a span of 8 bases. The CDR3 spells CSVGDQQETQYF. CDR3 bases: TGCAGCGTTGGAGACCAACAAGAGACCCAGTACTTC.

This clone is a singleton in its sample. The J gene is TRBJ2-1, the V gene TRBV30; D gene uncertain. Germline assignment: CDR1 GTSNPN and CDR2 SVGIG (reference sequence). The CDR3 covers 11 residues. The V and J ends lost 3 bases and 4 bases respectively, with 4 bases between them. DNA for the CDR3: TGTGCCTGGAGGGAATACAATGAGCAGTTCTTC. Protein: CAWREYNEQFF.

The chain has TRBV30 and TRBJ2-5, with D possibly TRBD2 on 6 matching bases. Germline lookup yields CDR1 GTSNPN and CDR2 SVGIG (reference sequence). Trimming took off 2 bases at V and 4 bases at J, with 14 bases between the two ends. The CDR3 is made up of 14 amino acids. The CDR3 here is CAWSKGRRGETQYF. The DNA for the CDR3 is TGTGCCTGGAGTAAGGGACGGAGGGGAGAGACCCAGTACTTC.

The J gene is TRBJ2-2, the V gene TRBV7-8; 8 positions match TRBD2. The CDR3 is 16 residues long. V dropped 4 bases and J dropped 3; count of bases not matched to a gene: 7. Germline V lookup: CDR1 SGHVS, CDR2 FQNEAQ. As DNA, the CDR3 is TGTGCCAGCAGCTCCCGGGGGGGCTTGGACACCGGGGAGCTGTTTTTT. Protein: CASSSRGGLDTGELFF.

This clone came up a few times. This chain connects TRBV30 to TRBJ2-7, with D unclear. The CDR3 consists of 13 residues. Germline V gene sequence: CDR1 GTSNPN, CDR2 SVGIG (reference sequence). The ends were cut back, 3 bases at V and 0 bases at J, with 9 bases in the middle. CDR3 coding DNA: TGTGCCTGGAGGGACCGGCTCTCCTACGAGCAGTACTTC. Translating gives CAWRDRLSYEQYF.

V is TRBV27 and J is TRBJ2-3; D remains ambiguous. V gave up 5 bases and J gave up 11 bases, with 14 bases separating them. The V gene's germline CDR1 is MNHEY and CDR2 SMNVEV (reference sequence). CDR3 size: 12 residues. The CDR3 loop is CASSRPGDGQYF. The DNA for the CDR3 is TGTGCCAGCAGTCGGCCCGGTGATGGGCAGTATTTT.

This chain links TRBV5-4 with TRBJ1-1, with D tentatively TRBD1 (5 bases). Germline V gives CDR1 SGHNT, CDR2 YYREEE (reference sequence). The CDR3 sequence is 14 residues long. Trimming shortened V by 3 bases and J by 1 base, and 10 bases separated the two germline ends. The DNA for the CDR3 is TGTGCCAGCAGCTCGGGACTGCAGAACACTGAAGCTTTCTTT. Translated, it gives CASSSGLQNTEAFF. The full variable domain, with the rest looked up from reference TRBV5-4 and TRBJ1-1, is ETGVTQSPTHLIKTRGQQVTLRCSSQSGHNTVSWYQQALGQGPQFIFQYYREEENGRGNFPPRFSGLQFPNYSSELNVNALELDDSALYLCASSSGLQNTEAFFGQGTRLTVV.

This clone was seen only a few times. CDR3 DNA: TGTGCCAGCAGTGAATCGGAAAGGCAACAGCCCCAGCATTTT. It codes for CASSESERQQPQHF. The chain has TRBV2 and TRBJ1-5; D remains ambiguous. The CDR3 has 14 amino acids. V gave up 2 bases and J gave up 7 bases, with 12 bases separating them. Per the germline V gene, CDR1 is SNHLY and CDR2 is FYNNEI.